The 22 T cell receptor beta chains below come from one sample, sequenced in a study of regulatory T cells in long-lasting Graves disease. According to the study, TCR beta libraries were built with iRepertoire HTBI primers and CDR3-region Arm-PCR. TCRdb used MiXCR to reprocess the multiplex PCR reads, holding one entry per CDR3 protein. The sample has under 700,000 distinct CDR3 sequences; roughly a sixth are singletons. The time point denotes: newly diagnosed GD, antithyroid drugs for less than 3 months. The TCR library was prepared using RNA isolated from PBMCs. In addition, the sample was reused for a study of T cells in Graves' hyperthyroidism and ophthalmopathy.

The source material was peripheral blood mononuclear cells (PBMCs), sampled at new diagnosis, from a patient treated with antithyroid drugs. The receptors were sampled from a woman aged 35 to 59 with Graves disease.

This clonotype came up many times. The genes are TRBV5-8 and TRBJ1-1; tentative D call: TRBD1 (5 bases). CDR1 is SGHTS and CDR2 is YDEGEE in the germline V gene. V lost 4 bases and J 0 bases, leaving 10 bases between the germline ends. The length of the CDR3 is 14 residues. The CDR3 DNA reads as TGTGCCAGCAGCATAACAGGTGTGAACACTGAAGCTTTCTTT. This gives the protein CASSITGVNTEAFF. The full variable domain, in which reference TRBV5-8 and TRBJ1-1 provide the parts outside the CDR3, is EAGVTQSPTHLIKTRGQQATLRCSPISGHTSVYWYQQALGLGLQFLLWYDEGEERNRGNFPPRFSGRQFPNYSSELNVNALELEDSALYLCASSITGVNTEAFFGQGTRLTVV.

This clonotype was picked up many times. This rearrangement joins TRBV11-3 to TRBJ2-1; 7 nucleotides align to TRBD1. The CDR3 loop spans 15 amino acids. With V trimmed by 5 bases and J by 7 bases, 11 bases remained unmatched. Germline values: CDR1 SGHNT, CDR2 YENEEA. This CDR3 is CASSPGNHRGNEQFF. The CDR3 DNA is TGTGCCAGCAGCCCCGGAAACCACAGGGGTAATGAGCAGTTCTTC.

CDR3 loop: CASSQDLGGIYTEAFF. The DNA of the CDR3 is TGCGCCAGCAGCCAAGACCTGGGGGGGATTTACACTGAAGCTTTCTTT. The gene calls are TRBV4-1 and TRBJ1-1, with D perhaps matching TRBD1 (5 bases). V was trimmed by 0 bases and J by 3 bases, leaving 14 bases between them. This CDR3 is 16 amino acids long. Germline V gene lookup returns CDR1 MGHRA and CDR2 YSYEKL.

Regarding this clonotype: The junction and the germline gene differ at one end; a read error may be behind it. This rearrangement joins TRBV4-1 to TRBJ2-7, with a weak D call TRBD2 (5 bases). The CDR3 is 14 residues long. The germline V gene encodes CDR1 MGHRA and CDR2 YSYEKL. CDR3 DNA sequence: TGCGCCAGCAACCAAGATCGGACTGCGCAATGGCAGTACTTC. This gives the protein CASNQDRTAQWQYF.

V usage is TRBV12-3 or TRBV12-4 and J usage is TRBJ1-5; 7 bases align to TRBD1. V lost 4 bases to trimming and J lost 4 bases; unmatched junction nucleotides: 19. The CDR3 runs to 19 residues. The chain's CDR3 is CASSSRQGLLSGRNQPQHF. CDR3 nucleotides: TGTGCCAGCAGTTCTCGACAGGGCTTGTTGAGTGGTAGGAATCAGCCCCAGCATTTT.

This clonotype was seen many times. V gene TRBV20-1 combines with J gene TRBJ1-1; maybe TRBD1 (6 bases). The CDR3 length is 14 residues. In germline, CDR1 is DFQATT, CDR2 SNEGSKA (reference sequence). Trimming pared 7 bases from V and 0 bases from J, leaving 15 bases between. CDR3 protein: CSVPDSPMNTEAFF. In nucleotides, the CDR3 is TGCAGTGTCCCGGACAGCCCGATGAACACTGAAGCTTTCTTT.

Many counts were recorded for this clonotype. This chain connects TRBV18 to TRBJ2-1; 8 bases match TRBD2. Germline V lookup: CDR1 KGHSH, CDR2 LQKENI. There are 16 residues in the CDR3. J gave up 8 bases and V 2 bases, and 11 bases lay outside the gene matches. CDR3 coding DNA: TGTGCCAGCTCACCAGACGGGGGGGCAAGGGGCCATGAGCAGTTCTTC. Translating gives CASSPDGGARGHEQFF.

V gene TRBV4-1 combines with J gene TRBJ2-7, with D tentatively TRBD2 (5 bases). The length of the CDR3 is 14 residues. Per the germline V gene, CDR1 is MGHRA and CDR2 is YSYEKL. V gave up 1 base and J gave up 3 bases, with 10 bases separating them. The CDR3 DNA is TGCGCCAGCAGCCAAGCGGGGAAAATCTACGAGCAGTACTTC. Protein product: CASSQAGKIYEQYF.

This chain uses TRBV18 with TRBJ1-6; D remains ambiguous. Germline V gene data show CDR1 as KGHSH and CDR2 as LQKENI. The CDR3 contains 16 residues. Trimming stripped 5 bases from V and 3 bases from J, with 14 bases between. The CDR3 loop is CASSSVEQLYNSPLHF. The CDR3 DNA reads as TGTGCCAGCTCAAGTGTGGAACAGCTCTATAATTCACCCCTCCACTTT.

This clonotype was picked up many times. V gene TRBV5-6 combines with J gene TRBJ1-2; weak D call: TRBD1 (6 bases). There are 13 residues in the CDR3. V was shortened by 4 bases and J by 8 bases, with 15 bases between the two germline ends. CDR1 and CDR2 (germline): SGHDT, YYEEEE. In DNA, the CDR3 is TGTGCCAGCAGCCGACAGGTTGCGGGGGGCTACACCTTC. This translates into CASSRQVAGGYTF.

This clonotype was found a few times. The rearrangement joins TRBV27 to TRBJ2-7, with TRBD2 matching over 11 bases. The CDR3 spans 17 residues. The germline V gene has CDR1 MNHEY and CDR2 SMNVEV (reference sequence). The junction had 13 bases not matched to a gene; V was cut back by 2 bases and J by 7 bases. The CDR3 spells CASSLAVLAGGPSEQYF. The CDR3 nucleotides are TGTGCCAGCAGTTTAGCCGTCCTAGCGGGGGGCCCCTCGGAGCAGTACTTC.

Written as DNA, the CDR3 is TGTGCCAGCAGCTTGGCTGGGCCAGAGACCCAGTACTTC. This encodes CASSLAGPETQYF. The V call is TRBV5-6, the J call TRBJ2-5; D is undetermined. Germline V gene sequence: CDR1 SGHDT, CDR2 YYEEEE. The CDR3 contains 13 residues. The ends were cut back, 0 bases at V and 4 bases at J, with 7 bases in the middle.

This clonotype has a count of ten or more. The genes are TRBV7-8 and TRBJ1-1, with 8 bases aligning to TRBD1. Per germline, CDR1 SGHVS and CDR2 FQNEAQ. Trimming took 4 bases from V and 3 from J; bases not matched to a gene: 13. The CDR3 has 17 amino acids. CDR3 sequence reads: CASSSTSRTGLHTEAFF. DNA for the CDR3: TGTGCCAGCAGCTCAACTTCTAGGACAGGGCTGCACACTGAAGCTTTCTTT. Full variable domain (rest looked up from reference TRBV7-8 and TRBJ1-1): GAGVSQSPRYKVAKRGQDVALRCDPISGHVSLFWYQQALGQGPEFLTYFQNEAQLDKSGLPSDRFFAERPEGSVSTLKIQRTQQEDSAVYLCASSSTSRTGLHTEAFFGQGTRLTVV.

The chain employs TRBV6-2 or TRBV6-3 and TRBJ2-5; no firm D call. Germline V gene sequence: CDR1 MNHEY, CDR2 SVGEGT. The CDR3 spans 12 residues. With 6 bases removed from V and 4 bases from J, the gap between germline ends came to 9 bases. This chain's CDR3 is CASRDGLETQYF. The CDR3 DNA reads as TGTGCCAGCAGGGACGGTTTAGAGACCCAGTACTTC.

Note on this clonotype: A far larger clone differs by one base, so this is likely a read error. This chain connects TRBV7-3 to TRBJ2-5, with TRBD2 as a possible D gene (5 bases). Germline assignment: CDR1 SGHTA and CDR2 FQGTGA. The CDR3 covers 15 residues. Trimming removed 5 bases at V and 5 bases at J, with 18 bases between. The CDR3 sequence is CASSPQASTGETQYF. Written as DNA, the CDR3 is TGTGCCAGCAGCCCCCAAGCCTCTACGGGGGAGACCCAGTACTTC.

This clonotype was observed many times. In nucleotides, the CDR3 is TGTGCCAGCAGCCACGGGGGCGAACAGCCCCAGCATTTT. It specifies CASSHGGEQPQHF. The V and J genes are TRBV3-1 and TRBJ1-5; a possible D gene is TRBD1 (6 bases). CDR1 and CDR2 from the germline V gene are LGHDT and YNNKEL (reference sequence). The germline V and J ends were trimmed by 3 bases and 7 bases, with 10 bases remaining between them. This CDR3 comprises 13 residues.

In its sample, this clonotype was seen a few times. V is TRBV18 and J is TRBJ1-2; 7 bases are shared with TRBD1. After removal of 10 bases from V and 8 bases from J, the junction contained 7 bases not matched to a gene. Germline CDR1 is KGHSH and CDR2 is LQKENI. The CDR3 covers 11 residues. CDR3 sequence (DNA): TGTGCCACCTCGACAGGGCGCGGCTACACCTTC. This translates into CATSTGRGYTF.

The rearrangement links TRBV5-1 to TRBJ1-4, with D possibly being TRBD1 (6 bases). With 0 bases removed from V and 0 bases from J, the gap between germline ends came to 15 bases. The CDR3 is 18 amino acids. Germline V gene lookup returns CDR1 SGHRS and CDR2 YFSETQ. The CDR3 is CASSLGDMPPATNEKLFF. CDR3 DNA: TGCGCCAGCAGCTTGGGGGACATGCCGCCAGCAACTAATGAAAAACTGTTTTTT.

At least ten counts were recorded for this clonotype. The rearrangement links TRBV20-1 to TRBJ1-6, with TRBD1 identical over 8 bases. V lost 0 bases, J lost 6 bases, and 4 bases stayed unmatched. Looked up from germline, CDR1 is DFQATT and CDR2 is SNEGSKA (reference sequence). The CDR3 spans 15 residues. DNA of the CDR3: TGCAGTGCTAGAGATGGGGGGACAGGTAATTCACCCCTCCACTTT. Amino acid sequence: CSARDGGTGNSPLHF.

The CDR3 region has the DNA TGTGCCAGCAGCTTAAATGCGGGGGGAGTCCCCGGGGAGCTGTTTTTT. Residues: CASSLNAGGVPGELFF. The V and J genes are TRBV13 and TRBJ2-2; 8 nucleotides agree with TRBD2. CDR1 and CDR2 from the germline V gene are PRHDT and FYEKMQ (reference sequence). V shed 2 bases, J shed 6 bases, and the junction held 8 bases outside the gene matches. The CDR3 length is 16 residues.

This clonotype was counted many times. The J gene is TRBJ1-1, the V gene TRBV24-1; D possibly corresponds to TRBD1 (6 bases). The CDR3 sequence is 13 residues long. Per the germline V gene, CDR1 is KGHDR and CDR2 is SFDVKD. The V gene lost 10 bases and the J gene lost 5 bases, with 16 bases spanning the gap. DNA for the CDR3: TGTGCCACGTCCGAGGGGGTAAAAACTGAAGCTTTCTTT. It encodes CATSEGVKTEAFF.

Concerning this clonotype itself: Just one base apart from a much larger clone, this may be a read error. The chain is built from TRBV27 and TRBJ2-3; possibly TRBD1 for D (6 bases). The V gene's germline CDR1 is MNHEY and CDR2 SMNVEV (reference sequence). Deletions cut 8 bases from V and 4 bases from J, with 19 bases between. The CDR3 contains 15 residues. The CDR3 nucleotides are TGTGCCAGCGCTAGAAACAGCAGGGGCGCAGATACGCAGTATTTT. As protein: CASARNSRGADTQYF.